Below, 32 T cell receptor beta chains from the same sample are listed, as sequenced in a study of T cell changes during pregnancy in multiple sclerosis. The table came from immunoSEQ multiplex PCR; TCRdb's copy has only in-frame clones and leaves some out. The sample has 55,000 to 65,000 clones; around 95% are singletons. Sequenced here: CD4+ T cells from peripheral blood mononuclear cells, sampled before pregnancy. The receptor set was obtained from a female donor with multiple sclerosis, enrolled in a pregnancy study.

The chain recombines TRBV19 with TRBJ2-1; possibly TRBD2 for D (6 bases). The germline V gene encodes CDR1 LNHDA and CDR2 SQIVND (reference sequence). The V gene lost 7 bases and the J gene lost 5 bases, with 15 bases spanning the gap. The CDR3 covers 14 residues. In DNA form, the CDR3 reads TGTGCCAGTAAAGTTCAGGCGGGAAACAATGAGCAGTTCTTC. Translation: CASKVQAGNNEQFF.

The rearrangement joins TRBV5-8 to TRBJ1-1; 7 nucleotides match TRBD1. This CDR3 is 16 amino acids long. J was trimmed by 5 bases and V by 2 bases; bases with no gene match: 12. Germline CDR1 reads SGHTS; CDR2 reads YDEGEE. CDR3 loop: CASSLGTAMRGTEAFF. Written as DNA, the CDR3 is TGTGCCAGCAGCTTAGGGACAGCTATGAGGGGGACTGAAGCTTTCTTT.

The V call is TRBV28, the J call TRBJ2-7; D may be TRBD2 (6 bases). Germline V gene lookup returns CDR1 MDHEN and CDR2 SYDVKM. There are 15 residues in the CDR3. Trimming took 1 base from V and 6 from J, leaving 16 bases between them. The CDR3 region has the DNA TGTGCCAGCAGTTTATTGGGGGGAGGAGTGAGCGAGCAGTACTTC. This sequence encodes CASSLLGGGVSEQYF.

The chain uses TRBV5-1 and TRBJ1-2; TRBD1 is a possible D gene (5 bases). This CDR3 region has 14 residues. Germline CDR1 is SGHRS and CDR2 is YFSETQ. The germline V and J ends were trimmed by 0 bases and 8 bases, with 14 bases remaining between them. CDR3 loop: CASSLAGQGRGYTF. The CDR3 coding sequence is TGCGCCAGCAGCTTGGCCGGGCAGGGCCGGGGCTACACCTTC.

J is TRBJ2-1 and V is TRBV4-1; 9 bases match TRBD1. The CDR3 is 14 residues long. V shed 4 bases, J shed 3 bases, and the junction held 1 base outside the gene matches. Germline V gene sequence: CDR1 MGHRA, CDR2 YSYEKL. CDR3 residues: CASSPGQGYNEQFF. The CDR3 bases are TGCGCCAGCAGCCCGGGACAGGGCTACAATGAGCAGTTCTTC.

This chain connects TRBV6-6 to TRBJ1-3; D is unresolved. The CDR3 contains 15 residues. Germline V gene lookup returns CDR1 MNHNY and CDR2 SVGAGI (reference sequence). V lost 2 bases to trimming and J lost 0 bases, with 8 bases between them. The CDR3 loop reads CASSYGPRSGNTIYF. The CDR3 region has the DNA TGTGCCAGCAGTTACGGGCCTCGCTCTGGAAACACCATATATTTT.

This clone was picked up one time. DNA of the CDR3: TGTGCCAGCAGCCCCACAGGGGGCAATCAGCCCCAGCATTTT. Protein: CASSPTGGNQPQHF. The chain recombines TRBV7-3 with TRBJ1-5; 7 bases align to TRBD1. V was clipped by 5 bases and J by 2 bases; unmatched bases: 3. Germline CDR1 reads SGHTA; CDR2 reads FQGTGA. The CDR3 has 14 amino acids.

V is TRBV28 and J is TRBJ2-2, with a possible D match to TRBD2 (5 bases). The CDR3 is 15 amino acids. Trimming took 3 bases from V and 5 from J, leaving 13 bases between them. Germline assignment: CDR1 MDHEN and CDR2 SYDVKM. The CDR3 region is CASSLRAPGTGELFF. In nucleotides, the CDR3 is TGTGCCAGCAGTTTGAGGGCCCCTGGTACCGGGGAGCTGTTTTTT.

The DNA of the CDR3 is TGTGCCAGCAGTGGAGCCACTGAAGCTTTCTTT. Protein: CASSGATEAFF. The rearrangement links TRBV25-1 to TRBJ1-1; D uncertain. Germline CDR1 MGHDK, CDR2 SYGVNS. Trimming removed 4 bases from V and 4 bases from J, with 4 bases in between. CDR3 length: 11 residues. Complete variable domain (other parts from reference TRBV25-1 and TRBJ1-1): EADIYQTPRYLVIGTGKKITLECSQTMGHDKMYWYQQDPGMELHLIHYSYGVNSTEKGDLSSESTVSRIRTEHFPLTLESARPSHTSQYLCASSGATEAFFGQGTRLTVV.

This clone appeared once. V is TRBV10-3 and J is TRBJ1-1, with 9 bases fitting TRBD1. The germline V gene has CDR1 ENHRY and CDR2 SYGVKD. The length of the CDR3 is 14 residues. Trimming took 6 bases from V and 0 from J; bases not matched to a gene: 2. Here the CDR3 reads CAIRGTGMNTEAFF. The CDR3 DNA reads as TGTGCCATCAGAGGGACAGGGATGAACACTGAAGCTTTCTTT.

In regard to this clone: Other DNA sequences in the sample encode the same CDR3. The V call is TRBV19, the J call TRBJ1-1; D possibly corresponds to TRBD1 (5 bases). V shed 3 bases and J shed 3 bases, with 5 bases lying between them. CDR1 and CDR2 from the germline V gene are LNHDA and SQIVND (reference sequence). The CDR3 is made up of 12 amino acids. DNA for the CDR3: TGTGCCAGTAGTATCAGGGACACTGAAGCTTTCTTT. Its protein is CASSIRDTEAFF.

This clone was detected once. The chain couples TRBV6-1 to TRBJ2-5; D might be TRBD1 (6 bases). This CDR3 is built from 12 residues. V gave up 7 bases and J gave up 10 bases, with 16 bases separating them. The germline V gene encodes CDR1 MNHNS and CDR2 SASEGT. The CDR3 bases are TGTGCCAGCACCACGGGTCCAGGGGACCAGTACTTC. Translated, it gives CASTTGPGDQYF.

The chain joins TRBV7-2 to TRBJ2-7, with 13 bases aligning to TRBD2. Trimming cost V 5 bases and J 7 bases; bases outside gene matches: 8. The CDR3 runs 15 residues. Germline values: CDR1 SGHTA, CDR2 FQGNSA. The CDR3 spells CASSPSWGLAGEQYF. CDR3 nucleotides: TGTGCCAGCAGCCCTAGTTGGGGACTAGCGGGGGAGCAGTACTTC.

The rearrangement joins TRBV5-6 to TRBJ2-3, with TRBD2 matching 10 bases. This CDR3 has 16 amino acids. Trimming removed 4 bases from V and 5 bases from J; junction bases left unmatched: 10. Germline V gene data show CDR1 as SGHDT and CDR2 as YYEEEE. DNA of the CDR3: TGTGCCAGCAGCCCCGGGGCTAGCGGGAGACTAGATACGCAGTATTTT. This codes for CASSPGASGRLDTQYF.

The chain carries TRBV18 and TRBJ1-5; 8 bases are shared with TRBD1. The ends lost 3 bases at V and 3 bases at J; junction bases unmatched: 1. Per germline, CDR1 KGHSH and CDR2 LQKENI. This CDR3 contains 14 residues. The CDR3 sequence is CASSPDRVNQPQHF. The DNA of the CDR3 is TGTGCCAGCTCACCGGACAGGGTCAATCAGCCCCAGCATTTT.

The chain couples TRBV5-1 to TRBJ2-1; tentative D call: TRBD2 (6 bases). The V end was cut by 1 base, the J end by 4 bases, with 9 bases between. Germline-derived CDR1 and CDR2 are SGHRS and YFSETQ. This CDR3 region has 14 residues. The CDR3 region is CASSLTGGYNEQFF. The CDR3 DNA follows: TGCGCCAGCAGCTTGACTGGAGGGTACAATGAGCAGTTCTTC.

This chain uses TRBV6-6 with TRBJ1-1; 7 positions agree with TRBD1. V lost 6 bases to trimming and J lost 1 base; unmatched junction nucleotides: 5. There are 14 residues in the CDR3. Per the germline V gene, CDR1 is MNHNY and CDR2 is SVGAGI (reference sequence). The CDR3 region has the DNA TGTGCCAGCAGCTCAGCAGGGGGGAACACTGAAGCTTTCTTT. Protein product: CASSSAGGNTEAFF.

The rearrangement links TRBV6-5 to TRBJ2-3; 11 positions agree with TRBD1. V trimming: 5 bases; J trimming: 11 bases; junction bases outside the gene matches: 12. The CDR3 is 15 amino acids. The germline CDR1 and CDR2 sequences are MNHEY and SVGAGI. The CDR3 sequence: CASSGTGGRVAGQYF. The CDR3 nucleotides are TGTGCCAGCAGTGGGACAGGGGGTCGAGTGGCGGGGCAGTATTTT.

This chain joins TRBV6-5 and TRBJ2-3; maybe TRBD2 (6 bases). The ends were cut back, 7 bases at V and 1 base at J, with 15 bases in the middle. The germline V gene has CDR1 MNHEY and CDR2 SVGAGI. The CDR3 has 15 residues. The CDR3 DNA reads as TGTGCCAGCAATCCGAGCGGGCGAGGCACAGATACGCAGTATTTT. Protein sequence: CASNPSGRGTDTQYF.

The V call is TRBV12-2, the J call TRBJ2-3; the table's D call TRBD2 went unverified against the DNA. TRBV12-2 is flagged as a pseudogene. The CDR3 contains 17 residues. The CDR3 reads CASRMGLAGGSTDTQYF. The CDR3 coding sequence is TGTGCAAGTCGCATGGGACTAGCGGGAGGTTCCACAGATACGCAGTATTTT.

This sequence joins TRBV30 and TRBJ2-4, with 8 positions matching TRBD2. The CDR3 covers 13 residues. Germline loops: CDR1 GTSNPN, CDR2 SVGIG (reference sequence). After removal of 5 bases from V and 4 bases from J, the junction contained 4 bases not matched to a gene. The CDR3 protein is CAWSGGGKNIQYF. The DNA of the CDR3 is TGTGCCTGGTCGGGGGGGGGAAAAAACATTCAGTACTTC.

The chain uses TRBV10-3 and TRBJ1-5, with a weak D call TRBD1 (5 bases). The CDR3 length is 14 residues. With 0 bases removed from V and 6 bases from J, the gap between germline ends came to 9 bases. The V gene's germline CDR1 is ENHRY and CDR2 SYGVKD. Here the CDR3 DNA reads TGTGCCATCAGTGAGTCGCCAGGGTCTCAGCCCCAGCATTTT. As protein: CAISESPGSQPQHF.

V is TRBV4-3 and J is TRBJ2-2, with 10 bases identical to TRBD2. CDR1 and CDR2 from the germline V gene are LGHNA and YSLEER. The V segment lost 3 bases and the J segment 1 base; nucleotides outside the gene matches: 5. This CDR3 is 17 amino acids long. The CDR3 protein is CASSQLGLARNTGELFF. CDR3 DNA: TGCGCCAGCAGCCAGCTGGGACTAGCGAGGAACACCGGGGAGCTGTTTTTT.

The V call is TRBV7-2, the J call TRBJ2-3; D is possibly TRBD2 (5 bases). V was trimmed by 1 base and J by 6 bases, leaving 11 bases between them. Germline CDR1 SGHTA, CDR2 FQGNSA. The CDR3 is 14 amino acids. In DNA form, the CDR3 reads TGTGCCAGCAGCTTAGGACTACCCTTTGATACGCAGTATTTT. Translation: CASSLGLPFDTQYF.

This chain uses TRBV7-9 with TRBJ2-3, with 11 bases that match TRBD2. The CDR3 extends over 16 amino acids. Per the germline V gene, CDR1 is SEHNR and CDR2 is FQNEAQ (reference sequence). V was pared by 6 bases and J by 3 bases, with 8 bases of the junction left unmatched. The CDR3 nucleotides read TGTGCCAGCAGGGGGATAGCGGGAGGGAGGACAGATACGCAGTATTTT. Protein product: CASRGIAGGRTDTQYF.

The chain joins TRBV19 to TRBJ2-3, with D possibly TRBD2 on 6 matching bases. V was trimmed by 5 bases and J by 3 bases, leaving 12 bases between them. The germline gives CDR1 LNHDA, CDR2 SQIVND (reference sequence). The CDR3 consists of 14 residues. The CDR3: CASSPRLETDTQYF. The CDR3, as DNA: TGTGCCAGTAGTCCTCGACTAGAAACAGATACGCAGTATTTT.

This chain uses TRBV10-3 with TRBJ1-1; TRBD1 might be the D (6 bases). The CDR3 covers 15 residues. The V end was cut by 6 bases, the J end by 1 base, with 15 bases between. The germline V gene has CDR1 ENHRY and CDR2 SYGVKD. The CDR3 region has the DNA TGTGCCATCAGCACGACAGGCGGGGGGAACACTGAAGCTTTCTTT. This translates into CAISTTGGGNTEAFF.

The chain carries TRBV23-1 and TRBJ1-5; D perhaps matches TRBD1 (6 bases). TRBV23-1 is an ORF, and what it does is uncertain. Trimming took 3 bases from V and 5 from J, leaving 20 bases between them. The CDR3 totals 17 residues. CDR3 sequence (DNA): TGCGCCAGCAGTCATTGGACACCAGGGGATGGTCATCAGCCCCAGCATTTT. Amino acid sequence: CASSHWTPGDGHQPQHF.

The J gene is TRBJ2-7, the V gene TRBV28; D gene ambiguous. This CDR3 region has 13 residues. Trimming took off 3 bases at V and 1 base at J, with 7 bases between the two ends. Germline assignment: CDR1 MDHEN and CDR2 SYDVKM. The CDR3 nucleotides are TGTGCCAGCAGTTTGGGCAGGTCCTACGAGCAGTACTTC. Protein: CASSLGRSYEQYF. The whole variable domain, filled in from reference TRBV28 and TRBJ2-7, reads DVKVTQSSRYLVKRTGEKVFLECVQDMDHENMFWYRQDPGLGLRLIYFSYDVKMKEKGDIPEGYSVSREKKERFSLILESASTNQTSMYLCASSLGRSYEQYFGPGTRLTVT.

This clone was observed once. The chain carries TRBV7-9 and TRBJ2-3; 11 bases map to TRBD2. The CDR3 runs to 15 residues. J gave up 3 bases and V 6 bases, and 5 bases lay outside the gene matches. Per the germline V gene, CDR1 is SEHNR and CDR2 is FQNEAQ (reference sequence). The CDR3 here is CASRLAGVGTDTQYF. The DNA of the CDR3 is TGTGCCAGCAGACTAGCGGGAGTCGGAACAGATACGCAGTATTTT.

The chain has TRBV11-2 and TRBJ2-1, with TRBD2 identical over 13 bases. This CDR3 contains 16 residues. The germline gives CDR1 SGHAT, CDR2 FQNNGV. The trim removed 5 bases at V and 3 bases at J, leaving 4 bases unmatched. DNA for the CDR3: TGTGCCAGCAGCATTGGGACTAGCGGGAACTACAATGAGCAGTTCTTC. Its protein product is CASSIGTSGNYNEQFF.

This clone was recorded only once. V and J are TRBV9 and TRBJ2-5; 10 bases fit TRBD1. The trim removed 3 bases at V and 5 bases at J, leaving 10 bases unmatched. This CDR3 has 16 residues. Germline-derived CDR1 and CDR2 are SGDLS and YYNGEE. In DNA form, the CDR3 reads TGTGCCAGCAGCGCAGGGGGACAGGGGACGCTCGAGACCCAGTACTTC. Translated, it gives CASSAGGQGTLETQYF.